Detailed here is one T cell receptor beta chain. The data are from a study of shared T cell receptors in the human thymus. The junction had 2 bases not matched to a gene; V was cut back by 1 base and J by 0 bases. Germline CDR1 LGHNA, CDR2 YNFKEQ. The CDR3 covers 15 residues. Profiling relied on immunoSEQ multiplex PCR, and the TCRdb table lists in-frame clones only, not all of them. The data contain some 720,000 clones, more than 75% of them singletons. Another study also made use of these data, one on human thymus T cells. This second study says: All donors were healthy Finnish infants who were undergoing corrective surgery to treat congenital heart defects. Corrective cardiac operations yielded the resected thymus tissue. Apparent bias marked the V and J gene usage of thymic and blood repertoires. In unrelated individuals, thymic repertoires overlapped highly, according to related research.

The sequence was collected from a boy under two years old with a congenital heart defect. This chain uses TRBV4-2 with TRBJ2-7, with 8 bases fitting TRBD1. The sequenced sample consisted of thymocytes. The DNA for the CDR3 is TGTGCCAGCAGCCAAGTACAGGGGGACTCCTACGAGCAGTACTTC. Translation: CASSQVQGDSYEQYF.